These 9 T cell receptor beta chains share one sample of origin, sequenced in a study of blood T cell repertoires in COVID-19. Sequencing was performed with immunoSEQ multiplex PCR; in TCRdb, only in-frame clones are kept and a portion is missing. The data hold 250,000 to 350,000 clones, with 92% observed a single time. Sequencing used PBMCs or T cells enriched from blood (not recorded which). The receptor source for this set is a woman aged 25 to 45 who had recovered from COVID-19.

This clone was counted between two and nine times. This sample also contains other DNA sequences that code for the same CDR3. This sequence joins TRBV12-3 or TRBV12-4 and TRBJ1-1; possible D gene TRBD1, 5 bases. V was clipped by 6 bases and J by 5 bases, with 7 bases between them. The CDR3 is 11 residues long. CDR3 coding DNA: TGTGCCAGCAGGCGGGGGACTGAAGCTTTCTTT. Translation: CASRRGTEAFF.

This clone appeared a single time. The chain links TRBV28 to TRBJ1-2, with D uncertain. The CDR3 has 12 amino acids. Trimming took 3 bases from V and 8 from J, leaving 10 bases between them. The germline CDR1 and CDR2 sequences are MDHEN and SYDVKM. CDR3 coding DNA: TGTGCCAGCAGTTTCGGCGGATGGGGCTACACCTTC. Residues: CASSFGGWGYTF.

The chain has TRBV19 and TRBJ2-6, with a weak D call TRBD1 (6 bases). The CDR3 is 15 residues long. CDR1 is LNHDA and CDR2 is SQIVND in the germline V gene (reference sequence). V lost 8 bases and J 1 base, leaving 12 bases between the germline ends. The CDR3: CASRQANSGANVLTF. The CDR3 bases are TGTGCCAGTCGACAGGCCAATTCTGGGGCCAACGTCCTGACTTTC. The full variable domain, with the rest looked up from reference TRBV19 and TRBJ2-6, is DGGITQSPKYLFRKEGQNVTLSCEQNLNHDAMYWYRQDPGQGLRLIYYSQIVNDFQKGDIAEGYSVSREKKESFPLTVTSAQKNPTAFYLCASRQANSGANVLTFGAGSRLTVL.

This chain uses TRBV6-5 with TRBJ1-6; D ambiguous. CDR1 and CDR2 from the germline V gene are MNHEY and SVGAGI. The CDR3 sequence is 14 residues long. V was clipped by 8 bases and J by 8 bases, with 16 bases between them. DNA of the CDR3: TGTGCCAGCCACAGAGTTGTAACGCATTCACCCCTCCACTTT. Translated, it gives CASHRVVTHSPLHF.

The chain recombines TRBV19 with TRBJ2-3, with D perhaps TRBD1 (6 bases). V lost 7 bases and J lost 4, with 12 bases in between. The germline V gene encodes CDR1 LNHDA and CDR2 SQIVND (reference sequence). CDR3 length: 13 amino acids. The CDR3 DNA follows: TGTGCCAGTACCCACCGACAGGCAGATACGCAGTATTTT. Translation: CASTHRQADTQYF.

This chain uses TRBV2 with TRBJ1-2; D not certain. Trimming shortened V by 4 bases and J by 5 bases, and 8 bases separated the two germline ends. The V gene's germline CDR1 is SNHLY and CDR2 FYNNEI. The CDR3 is 12 residues long. This CDR3 is CASSVTEYGYTF. CDR3 DNA: TGTGCCAGCAGTGTAACAGAATATGGCTACACCTTC.

CDR3 sequence reads: CASSRRTSGRAPYNEQFF. The CDR3 DNA follows: TGTGCCAGCAGCCGAAGGACTAGCGGGAGGGCCCCCTACAATGAGCAGTTCTTC. This chain links TRBV7-9 with TRBJ2-1, with 15 bases aligning to TRBD2. V shed 5 bases, J shed 2 bases, and the junction held 7 bases outside the gene matches. From germline, CDR1 is SEHNR and CDR2 FQNEAQ (reference sequence). This CDR3 comprises 18 residues.

The rearrangement joins TRBV5-3 to TRBJ1-2; D gene unclear. TRBV5-3 is an open reading frame, and its role is uncertain. V was clipped by 0 bases and J by 5 bases, with 14 bases between them. This CDR3 is built from 15 residues. This chain's CDR3 is CARSLACLRWYGYTF. CDR3 coding DNA: TGTGCCAGAAGCTTGGCGTGTCTGAGATGGTATGGCTACACCTTC.

The V and J genes are TRBV21-1 and TRBJ1-5; TRBD1 is taken as the D call from the table, unchecked against the DNA. TRBV21-1 is a pseudogene segment. The length of the CDR3 is 17 residues. CDR3 loop: CASSGGTEIYSNQPQHF. The CDR3 DNA follows: TGTGCCAGCAGCGGGGGGACAGAAATTTATAGCAATCAGCCCCAGCATTTT.